Below are 23 T cell receptor beta chains sequenced from a single sample in a study of blood T cell repertoires in COVID-19. Sequenced by immunoSEQ multiplex PCR; TCRdb stores in-frame clones only, minus some. The data hold about 81,000 clones, with around 89% observed a single time. The material sequenced was PBMCs or T cells enriched from blood (not recorded which). The receptors shown here come from a woman aged 50 to 60 with acute COVID-19.

The chain couples TRBV5-4 to TRBJ2-7; perhaps TRBD1 as D (9 bases). This CDR3 contains 18 residues. Trimming removed 4 bases from V and 2 bases from J, with 25 bases in between. Germline lookup yields CDR1 SGHNT and CDR2 YYREEE (reference sequence). CDR3 DNA: TGTGCCAGCAGCCGGGACAGGGTGGGTCTAGCGGGCACCTACGAGCAGTACTTC. Protein: CASSRDRVGLAGTYEQYF.

The chain recombines TRBV7-2 with TRBJ2-1; 9 bases map to TRBD1. The CDR3 sequence is 15 residues long. Germline V lookup: CDR1 SGHTA, CDR2 FQGNSA. V shed 4 bases, J shed 8 bases, and the junction held 9 bases outside the gene matches. CDR3 DNA sequence: TGTGCCAGCAGCTCGCAACAGGGGGCAAGAGATGAGCAGTTCTTC. The encoded protein is CASSSQQGARDEQFF.

This clone was observed a single time. CDR3 bases: TGTGCCACTATCGGGGGAAGCTCCTACAATGAGCAGTTCTTC. It codes for CATIGGSSYNEQFF. The chain joins TRBV19 to TRBJ2-1; possibly TRBD2 for D (6 bases). The CDR3 sequence is 14 residues long. The germline V and J ends were trimmed by 10 bases and 0 bases, with 13 bases remaining between them. Germline V gene data show CDR1 as LNHDA and CDR2 as SQIVND (reference sequence).

The genes are TRBV9 and TRBJ2-2; 7 nucleotides align to TRBD2. The CDR3 is 13 residues long. Trimming at V came to 7 bases and at J to 2 bases, leaving 2 bases not matched to a gene. CDR1 SGDLS and CDR2 YYNGEE come from the germline V gene. The CDR3 loop is CASGTINTGELFF. CDR3 nucleotide sequence: TGTGCCAGCGGGACTATCAACACCGGGGAGCTGTTTTTT.

The rearrangement uses TRBV6-1 and TRBJ1-6, with unresolved D. The CDR3 runs 16 residues. V shed 4 bases and J shed 3 bases, with 13 bases lying between them. Germline assignment: CDR1 MNHNS and CDR2 SASEGT. CDR3 nucleotide sequence: TGTGCCAGCAGTGTTACCCGGTTTGACTATAATTCACCCCTCCACTTT. Its protein product is CASSVTRFDYNSPLHF.

J is TRBJ2-1 and V is TRBV11-2; maybe TRBD1 (5 bases). This CDR3 is 14 amino acids long. Trimming took off 0 bases at V and 12 bases at J, with 15 bases between the two ends. Germline loops: CDR1 SGHAT, CDR2 FQNNGV. The CDR3 spells CASSLDRGHFGQFF. CDR3 nucleotides: TGTGCCAGCAGCTTAGATCGAGGACACTTTGGGCAGTTCTTC.

V is TRBV2 and J is TRBJ2-2; D is unclear. V lost 5 bases and J lost 0, with 4 bases in between. The CDR3 consists of 13 residues. Germline loops: CDR1 SNHLY, CDR2 FYNNEI. The CDR3 here is CASSFANTGELFF. The CDR3 nucleotides are TGTGCCAGCAGTTTCGCGAACACCGGGGAGCTGTTTTTT.

This clone was recorded at least ten times. The J gene is TRBJ1-2, the V gene TRBV2; D gene unclear. V was clipped by 4 bases and J by 4 bases, with 7 bases between them. The CDR3 loop spans 12 amino acids. Per the germline V gene, CDR1 is SNHLY and CDR2 is FYNNEI. CDR3 sequence reads: CASSANSYGYTF. CDR3 in DNA: TGTGCCAGCAGTGCTAACAGCTATGGCTACACCTTC.

J is TRBJ1-2 and V is TRBV28; the match to TRBD1 covers 9 bases. The CDR3 length is 17 residues. The ends lost 8 bases at V and 3 bases at J; junction bases unmatched: 16. The germline CDR1 and CDR2 sequences are MDHEN and SYDVKM. The CDR3 loop is CASSTPGQGLLDYGYTF. The CDR3 bases are TGTGCCAGCTCTACGCCGGGACAGGGTCTTCTGGACTATGGCTACACCTTC.

This clone has a handful of counts. J is TRBJ2-1 and V is TRBV4-1, with 10 positions matching TRBD1. CDR1 MGHRA and CDR2 YSYEKL come from the germline V gene. This CDR3 has 16 residues. With V trimmed by 8 bases and J by 1 base, 8 bases remained unmatched. CDR3 sequence (DNA): TGCGCCAGCTACCAAACGGGACAGGGGTCCTACAATGAGCAGTTCTTC. This sequence encodes CASYQTGQGSYNEQFF.

The chain recombines TRBV27 with TRBJ2-7, with D maybe TRBD1 (5 bases). This CDR3 contains 13 residues. The germline gives CDR1 MNHEY, CDR2 SMNVEV (reference sequence). Trimming removed 3 bases from V and 6 bases from J, with 12 bases in between. Here the CDR3 DNA reads TGTGCCAGCAGTTTGGTGGGGCCGTTCGAGCAGTACTTC. Protein: CASSLVGPFEQYF.

The V gene is TRBV10-2, the J gene TRBJ2-3; weak D call: TRBD2 (6 bases). Trimming took off 2 bases at V and 0 bases at J, with 9 bases between the two ends. Germline CDR1 WSHSY, CDR2 SAAADI. The CDR3 runs 15 residues. The CDR3, as DNA: TGCGCCAGCAGTGAGGCGGGGTCTAGCACAGATACGCAGTATTTT. It yields the protein CASSEAGSSTDTQYF.

Only one count was recorded for this clone. V is TRBV12-3 or TRBV12-4 and J is TRBJ2-2; D unclear. The length of the CDR3 is 13 residues. Trimming left V 7 bases short and J 4 bases short, with 10 bases between. CDR3 nucleotide sequence: TGTGCCAGCACCCTATTCTTCACCGGGGAGCTGTTTTTT. Translation gives CASTLFFTGELFF.

The gene calls are TRBV15 and TRBJ1-3, with D uncertain. CDR3 length: 15 amino acids. Between the trimmed V and J ends, which lost 0 bases and 4 bases, there was a span of 10 bases. Germline CDR1 LNHNV, CDR2 YYDKDF (reference sequence). The CDR3 DNA follows: TGTGCCACCAGCAGAGATGGTGGGCCAGGAAACACCATATATTTT. Translating gives CATSRDGGPGNTIYF.

The chain couples TRBV19 to TRBJ2-3; TRBD1 agrees at 8 bases. Germline CDR1 and CDR2: LNHDA and SQIVND (reference sequence). The length of the CDR3 is 14 residues. Trimming took 4 bases from V and 4 from J; bases not matched to a gene: 4. CDR3 sequence reads: CASSTRGRADTQYF. As DNA, the CDR3 is TGTGCCAGTAGTACCAGGGGGCGCGCAGATACGCAGTATTTT.

This chain links TRBV30 with TRBJ2-2, with D unclear. Germline loops: CDR1 GTSNPN, CDR2 SVGIG (reference sequence). The CDR3 is 13 residues long. Trimming cost V 2 bases and J 6 bases, with 10 bases left between them. The CDR3 here is CAWSRVPPGELFF. The CDR3 DNA reads as TGTGCCTGGAGTCGTGTCCCCCCCGGGGAGCTGTTTTTT.

V and J are TRBV12-3 or TRBV12-4 and TRBJ2-2; D unclear. The CDR3 extends over 13 amino acids. V was cut by 5 bases and J by 0 bases, with 4 bases left in between. The CDR3 region has the DNA TGTGCCAGCAGTCCCTCGAACACCGGGGAGCTGTTTTTT. Translation: CASSPSNTGELFF.

The CDR3 sequence: CASSDPRTGGSYNEQFF. DNA of the CDR3: TGTGCCAGCAGTGACCCTCGGACAGGGGGCTCCTACAATGAGCAGTTCTTC. The V call is TRBV25-1, the J call TRBJ2-1; TRBD1 agrees at 10 bases. Germline CDR1 reads MGHDK; CDR2 reads SYGVNS. This CDR3 comprises 17 residues. Losses at the gene ends were 3 bases for V and 0 bases for J; bases not matched to a gene: 5.

This rearrangement joins TRBV10-3 to TRBJ1-1; D call uncertain. The V and J ends lost 6 bases and 1 base respectively, with 6 bases between them. CDR3 length: 12 residues. The germline V gene encodes CDR1 ENHRY and CDR2 SYGVKD. CDR3 residues: CAISPRNTEAFF. In DNA form, the CDR3 reads TGTGCCATCAGCCCCAGGAACACTGAAGCTTTCTTT.

This clone was seen a single time. The chain joins TRBV11-3 to TRBJ1-1, with 7 bases that match TRBD1. The CDR3 sequence is 13 residues long. Germline loops: CDR1 SGHNT, CDR2 YENEEA. Trimming removed 5 bases from V and 3 bases from J; junction bases left unmatched: 3. The CDR3 sequence is CASSHTGDTEAFF. The CDR3 DNA sequence: TGTGCCAGCAGCCATACAGGGGACACTGAAGCTTTCTTT.

The V call is TRBV19, the J call TRBJ2-2; perhaps TRBD2 as D (7 bases). The germline V and J ends were trimmed by 7 bases and 3 bases, with 15 bases remaining between them. The germline V gene has CDR1 LNHDA and CDR2 SQIVND (reference sequence). The CDR3 is made up of 15 amino acids. DNA of the CDR3: TGTGCCAGTACCCTAAGGGAGGGGGACACCGGGGAGCTGTTTTTT. It encodes CASTLREGDTGELFF. The full variable domain, in which reference TRBV19 and TRBJ2-2 provide the parts outside the CDR3, is DGGITQSPKYLFRKEGQNVTLSCEQNLNHDAMYWYRQDPGQGLRLIYYSQIVNDFQKGDIAEGYSVSREKKESFPLTVTSAQKNPTAFYLCASTLREGDTGELFFGEGSRLTVL.

The chain links TRBV9 to TRBJ2-7, with D possibly matching TRBD2 (7 bases). CDR3 length: 15 residues. Trimming took 1 base from V and 4 from J, leaving 15 bases between them. Per the germline V gene, CDR1 is SGDLS and CDR2 is YYNGEE. CDR3 sequence reads: CASSVRGDTKYEQYF. CDR3 in DNA: TGTGCCAGCAGCGTACGGGGGGACACAAAATACGAGCAGTACTTC.

The chain combines TRBV12-3 or TRBV12-4 with TRBJ2-1; D gene uncertain. The CDR3 contains 12 residues. The ends were cut back, 5 bases at V and 6 bases at J, with 8 bases in the middle. CDR3 coding DNA: TGTGCCAGCAGTCGGAGTGCCAATGAGCAGTTCTTC. Its translation is CASSRSANEQFF.